A selection of T cell receptor beta chains follows, all from one sample in a study of T-cell reconstitution after alpha-beta-depleted transplantation in children. MiXCR, run by TCRdb on the PCR reads, gives a single entry per CDR3 protein. The table lists 230,000 or so distinct CDR3 sequences, 9.7% of them singletons, with about 5% in the top ten. The starting material was PBMCs from the stem cell graft donor, obtained from the stem cell graft. Receptors originate from a human donor who donated a stem cell graft to a child with SCID. The CDR3 runs from the conserved cysteine through the conserved F or W. Each record gives: J gene, clone size, D gene, V gene, CDR3 protein, CDR3 DNA. A D gene is named only where the DNA matches it firmly. Clone size appears in some rows only: once, few, many, or a class for an expanded clone.

TRBJ1-2	many	.	TRBV20-1	CSASIGTGTAHYGYTF	TGCAGTGCTAGTATCGGAACCGGGACGGCCCACTATGGCTACACCTTC
TRBJ2-1	many	TRBD2	TRBV5-1	CASSSLPSGGYNEQFF	TGCGCCAGCAGCTCACTTCCTAGCGGGGGCTACAATGAGCAGTTCTTC
TRBJ2-3	many	.	TRBV5-1	CASSLGPREDTQYF	TGCGCCAGCAGCTTGGGGCCTAGAGAAGATACGCAGTATTTT
TRBJ2-1	many	TRBD2	TRBV6-5	CASSSQSPGLAGGQFF	TGTGCCAGCAGTTCCCAGAGCCCGGGACTAGCGGGGGGGCAGTTCTTC
TRBJ2-1	many	.	TRBV10-1	CASSEGNEQFF	TGCGCCAGCAGTGAGGGCAATGAGCAGTTCTTC
TRBJ2-2	many	.	TRBV7-2	CASSLGVGELFF	TGTGCCAGCAGCTTAGGAGTCGGGGAGCTGTTTTTT
TRBJ1-4	many	.	TRBV5-1	CASAGATNEKLFF	TGCGCCAGCGCAGGGGCAACTAATGAAAAACTGTTTTTT
TRBJ2-1	many	TRBD1	TRBV7-2	CASTFRAGGYNEQFF	TGTGCCAGCACCTTTAGGGCAGGGGGCTACAATGAGCAGTTCTTC
TRBJ2-3	few	.	TRBV7-2	CASSLRGLAEPTDTQYF	TGTGCCAGCAGCTTAAGGGGGCTAGCGGAGCCAACAGATACGCAGTATTTT
TRBJ2-2	many	TRBD2	TRBV5-5	CASSYSSGEGTGELFF	TGTGCCAGCAGCTATAGTAGCGGGGAGGGGACCGGGGAGCTGTTTTTT
TRBJ2-1	many	TRBD1	TRBV6-5	CASSLRGQGANEQFF	TGTGCCAGCAGTTTACGGGGACAGGGGGCGAATGAGCAGTTCTTC
TRBJ1-4	.	.	TRBV5-1	CASSLDGSEKLFF	TGCGCCAGCAGCTTGGACGGGTCTGAAAAACTGTTTTTT
TRBJ2-1	many	TRBD2	TRBV20-1	CSAGGDYEDEQFF	TGCAGTGCTGGGGGGGACTACGAGGATGAGCAGTTCTTC
TRBJ2-7	many	TRBD1	TRBV5-6	CASSLGVRGPSYEQYF	TGTGCCAGCAGCTTGGGGGTCAGGGGGCCCTCCTACGAGCAGTACTTC
TRBJ1-5	many	.	TRBV20-1	CSARGGGNQPQHF	TGCAGTGCTAGAGGGGGGGGCAATCAGCCCCAGCATTTT
TRBJ2-3	.	TRBD1	TRBV5-4	CASSSTGLGTDTQYF	TGTGCCAGCAGCTCGACAGGGCTGGGCACAGATACGCAGTATTTT
TRBJ1-1	.	.	TRBV12-5	CASGGGAASLNTEAFF	TGTGCTAGTGGCGGGGGGGCCGCCTCTTTGAACACTGAAGCTTTCTTT
TRBJ1-1	.	TRBD1	TRBV18	CASSPVQGALTEAFF	TGTGCCAGCTCACCAGTACAGGGGGCGCTTACTGAAGCTTTCTTT
TRBJ1-1	.	.	TRBV6-6	CASSYEVNTEAFF	TGTGCCAGCAGTTACGAGGTGAACACTGAAGCTTTCTTT
TRBJ1-6	many	TRBD1	TRBV5-1	CASSLTPIRTGVGNSPLHF	TGCGCCAGCAGCTTGACCCCAATCCGGACAGGGGTTGGCAATTCACCCCTCCACTTT
TRBJ2-1	many	TRBD2	TRBV20-1	CSARDKRGGLYEQFF	TGCAGTGCTAGAGATAAGCGGGGGGGCCTTTATGAGCAGTTCTTC
TRBJ1-4	many	.	TRBV5-5	CASSLTGEEWFF	TGTGCCAGCAGCTTAACGGGGGAGGAATGGTTTTTT
TRBJ2-5	many	TRBD2	TRBV7-3	CASSFGTSGVWETQYF	TGTGCCAGCAGCTTCGGGACTAGCGGGGTCTGGGAGACCCAGTACTTC
TRBJ1-1	many	.	TRBV18	CASSPALGFDTEAFF	TGTGCCAGCTCCCCGGCTCTCGGTTTTGACACTGAAGCTTTCTTT
TRBJ2-7	many	.	TRBV28	CASRPYGAGNWEQYF	TGTGCCAGCAGGCCGTATGGGGCAGGTAATTGGGAGCAGTACTTC
TRBJ1-1	many	.	TRBV10-3	CAISEWDTAGEAFF	TGTGCCATCAGTGAGTGGGACACGGCCGGAGAAGCTTTCTTT
TRBJ2-3	.	.	TRBV6-1	CASSVSGFNTDTQYF	TGTGCCAGCAGTGTGAGCGGGTTTAACACAGATACGCAGTATTTT
TRBJ1-2	many	.	TRBV5-1	CASRNLEGNYGYTF	TGCGCCAGCAGAAATCTGGAGGGCAACTATGGCTACACCTTC
TRBJ2-1	.	TRBD2	TRBV3-1	CANSSIAGGYNEQFF	TGTGCCAACAGCTCCATAGCGGGGGGATACAATGAGCAGTTCTTC
TRBJ1-2	many	.	TRBV12-3/TRBV12-4	CASRAQDSYGYTF	TGTGCCAGCAGGGCCCAGGACAGCTATGGCTACACCTTC
TRBJ1-5	many	.	TRBV10-3	CAISDSPNNQPQHF	TGTGCCATCAGTGACAGCCCCAACAATCAGCCCCAGCATTTT
TRBJ1-6	many	TRBD1	TRBV18	CASSPTGGNSPLHF	TGTGCCAGCTCACCAACAGGGGGTAATTCACCCCTCCACTTT
TRBJ1-4	many	.	TRBV20-1	CSASTGLGEKLFF	TGCAGTGCTTCCACAGGGTTGGGTGAAAAACTGTTTTTT
TRBJ2-1	many	.	TRBV27	CASSPPLRGFNEQFF	TGTGCCAGCAGCCCCCCACTCCGGGGTTTCAATGAGCAGTTCTTC
TRBJ2-1	many	.	TRBV20-1	CSARDWGGAGSYNEQFF	TGCAGTGCTAGAGATTGGGGTGGGGCCGGGTCCTACAATGAGCAGTTCTTC
TRBJ2-7	many	.	TRBV12-3/TRBV12-4	CASSLGLLTYEQYF	TGTGCCAGCAGTTTAGGGCTCCTCACCTACGAGCAGTACTTC
TRBJ2-3	many	TRBD2	TRBV5-1	CASSPLAATDTQYF	TGCGCCAGCAGCCCACTAGCGGCCACAGATACGCAGTATTTT